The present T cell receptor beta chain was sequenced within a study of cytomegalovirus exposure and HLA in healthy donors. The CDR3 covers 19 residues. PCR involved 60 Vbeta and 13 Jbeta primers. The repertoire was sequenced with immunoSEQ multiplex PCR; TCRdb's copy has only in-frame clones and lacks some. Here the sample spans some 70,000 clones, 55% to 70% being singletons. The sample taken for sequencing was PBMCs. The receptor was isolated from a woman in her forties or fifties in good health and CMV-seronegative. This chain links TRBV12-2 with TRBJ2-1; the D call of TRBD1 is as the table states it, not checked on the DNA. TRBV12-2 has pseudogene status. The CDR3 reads CASQSNRDRGGRGFDEQFF. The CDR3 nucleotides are TGTGCAAGCCAAAGTAACCGGGACAGGGGAGGACGAGGGTTTGATGAGCAGTTCTTC.